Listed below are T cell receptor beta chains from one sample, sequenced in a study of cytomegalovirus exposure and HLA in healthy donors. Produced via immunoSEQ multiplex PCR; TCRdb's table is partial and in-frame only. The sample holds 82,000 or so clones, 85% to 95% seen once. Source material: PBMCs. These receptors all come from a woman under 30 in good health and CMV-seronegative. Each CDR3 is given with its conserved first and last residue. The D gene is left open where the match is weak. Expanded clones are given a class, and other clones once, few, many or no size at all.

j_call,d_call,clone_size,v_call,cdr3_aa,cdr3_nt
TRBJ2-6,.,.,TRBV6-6,CASSSSRANVLTF,TGTGCCAGCAGCTCTAGCCGGGCCAACGTCCTGACTTTC
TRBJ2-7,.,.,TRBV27,CASSDGSSYEQYF,TGTGCCAGCTCGGACGGGAGCTCCTACGAGCAGTACTTC
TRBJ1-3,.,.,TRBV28,CASSLLGIGAGGNTIYF,TGTGCCAGCAGTTTATTGGGAATTGGGGCAGGTGGAAACACCATATATTTT
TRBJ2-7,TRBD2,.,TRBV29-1,CSGTSDSYEQYF,TGCAGCGGGACTAGCGACTCCTACGAGCAGTACTTC
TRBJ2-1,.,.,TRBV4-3,CASSPNQEVNEQFF,TGCGCCAGCAGCCCAAACCAAGAGGTCAATGAGCAGTTCTTC
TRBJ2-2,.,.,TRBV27,CASSLPGIPTGELFF,TGTGCCAGCAGTCTGCCCGGTATCCCCACCGGGGAGCTGTTTTTT
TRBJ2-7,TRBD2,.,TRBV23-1,CASSPSGGSSSYEQYF,TGCGCCAGCAGTCCTTCGGGAGGATCTTCCTCCTACGAGCAGTACTTC
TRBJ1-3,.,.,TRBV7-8,CASSRQDDLGSGNTIYF,TGTGCCAGCAGCCGACAGGATGACCTTGGCTCTGGAAACACCATATATTTT
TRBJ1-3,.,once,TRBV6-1,CASRAGVQNTIYF,TGTGCCAGCAGGGCAGGGGTACAAAACACCATATATTTT
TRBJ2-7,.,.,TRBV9,CASSVGPDYEQYF,TGTGCCAGCAGCGTAGGGCCCGATTACGAGCAGTACTTC
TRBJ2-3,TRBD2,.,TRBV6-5,CASSGTSLADTQYF,TGTGCCAGCAGTGGGACTAGCCTCGCAGATACGCAGTATTTT
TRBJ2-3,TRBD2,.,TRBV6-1,CASSVGLAGGRPTDTQYF,TGTGCCAGCAGTGTGGGACTAGCGGGGGGCCGTCCCACAGATACGCAGTATTTT
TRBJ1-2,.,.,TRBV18,CASSHLPGLIYGYTF,TGTGCCAGCTCCCACCTACCGGGACTTATCTATGGCTACACCTTC